Listed here are 28 T cell receptor beta chains from one sample, sequenced in a study. TCRdb re-derived calls from the 5' RACE reads in MiXCR, one entry per CDR3 protein. The table includes under 35,000 distinct CDR3 sequences, 26% detected once. Input material: naive CD4+ T cells sorted from a lymph node. Subset indicated: naive CD4+ T cells, CD4+CD45RA+CD25-. All receptors come from a female donor with breast cancer.

This clonotype has ten or more counts. The chain employs TRBV20-1 and TRBJ2-5; no firm D call. The CDR3 is 14 residues long. Germline CDR1 is DFQATT and CDR2 is SNEGSKA (reference sequence). V lost 0 bases and J lost 3, with 11 bases in between. The CDR3 spells CSARDITGEETQYF. For the CDR3, the DNA is TGCAGTGCTAGAGATATAACGGGTGAAGAGACCCAGTACTTC.

The DNA of the CDR3 is TGCAGCGTTTGGGAGGCAGAGACCCAGTACTTC. It is translated as CSVWEAETQYF. The gene calls are TRBV29-1 and TRBJ2-5; TRBD2 might be the D (6 bases). The CDR3 extends over 11 amino acids. Germline V gene sequence: CDR1 SQVTM, CDR2 ANQGSEA. The V and J ends lost 5 bases and 4 bases respectively, with 8 bases between them.

The chain combines TRBV20-1 with TRBJ2-1; 9 positions agree with TRBD2. V was pared by 0 bases and J by 4 bases, with 4 bases of the junction left unmatched. The length of the CDR3 is 15 residues. Per germline, CDR1 DFQATT and CDR2 SNEGSKA (reference sequence). The CDR3 region has the DNA TGCAGTGCTAGAGATCCGCTAGCGGGGTACAATGAGCAGTTCTTC. Encoded protein: CSARDPLAGYNEQFF.

The chain carries TRBV25-1 and TRBJ2-3; D uncertain. CDR1 is MGHDK, CDR2 SYGVNS, per germline. The V end lost 8 bases, the J end lost 4 bases, and 13 bases lay between the germline ends. The CDR3 sequence is 13 residues long. The CDR3 is CASVGVWPDTQYF. Written as DNA, the CDR3 is TGTGCCAGCGTAGGAGTATGGCCAGATACGCAGTATTTT. Looking up the rest from reference TRBV25-1 and TRBJ2-3 gives the full variable domain: EADIYQTPRYLVIGTGKKITLECSQTMGHDKMYWYQQDPGMELHLIHYSYGVNSTEKGDLSSESTVSRIRTEHFPLTLESARPSHTSQYLCASVGVWPDTQYFGPGTRLTVL.

There are many counts of this clonotype. The chain's CDR3 is CSGGPGQDTDTQYF. Here the CDR3 DNA reads TGCAGCGGGGGGCCCGGACAGGACACAGATACGCAGTATTTT. The V call is TRBV29-1, the J call TRBJ2-3; 7 nucleotides agree with TRBD1. Germline V gene lookup returns CDR1 SQVTM and CDR2 ANQGSEA. Trimming cost V 7 bases and J 2 bases; bases outside gene matches: 9. The CDR3 consists of 14 residues.

The rearrangement links TRBV27 to TRBJ2-2; no clear D gene. V was trimmed by 5 bases and J by 5 bases, leaving 15 bases between them. Germline V gene lookup returns CDR1 MNHEY and CDR2 SMNVEV (reference sequence). The CDR3 contains 15 residues. CDR3 bases: TGTGCCAGCAGTCCCCAACTCGTCGTTACCGGGGAGCTGTTTTTT. Translated, it gives CASSPQLVVTGELFF.

This clonotype occurred a few times. No conserved phenylalanine or tryptophan ends this CDR3, so it is likely a read error. It is unclear where the CDR3 begins or ends on the DNA, so no DNA is shown, and the CDR3 is as TCRdb lists it. The chain employs TRBV4-2 and TRBJ2-7; the D call of TRBD1 is as the table states it, not checked on the DNA. Per germline, CDR1 LGHNA and CDR2 YNFKEQ. The CDR3 is 11 residues long, ends included. The CDR3 is CASSPAVAGRG.

V and J are TRBV5-1 and TRBJ1-6, with no clear D. Trimming shortened V by 5 bases and J by 0 bases, and 12 bases separated the two germline ends. This CDR3 has 16 amino acids. Germline CDR1 reads SGHRS; CDR2 reads YFSETQ. In DNA, the CDR3 is TGCGCCAGCAGTCCCCTACTTGGCTCCTATAATTCACCCCTCCACTTT. Translated, it gives CASSPLLGSYNSPLHF.

The rearrangement uses TRBV7-9 and TRBJ2-3, with 8 bases fitting TRBD2. Germline values: CDR1 SEHNR, CDR2 FQNEAQ (reference sequence). This CDR3 comprises 14 residues. Germline trimming cut 0 bases from V and 5 bases from J; bases unmatched to any gene: 1. CDR3: CASSLALAVDTQYF. The CDR3 nucleotides read TGTGCCAGCAGCTTAGCACTAGCGGTAGATACGCAGTATTTT.

CDR3: CARTKFSGANVLTF. DNA for the CDR3: TGTGCCAGAACCAAATTCTCTGGGGCCAACGTCCTGACTTTC. The chain recombines TRBV12-3 or TRBV12-4 with TRBJ2-6; D is uncertain. The germline V and J ends were trimmed by 9 bases and 0 bases, with 9 bases remaining between them. The CDR3 runs 14 residues.

This clonotype was seen repeatedly, ten times or more. The chain carries TRBV27 and TRBJ2-1, with 9 positions matching TRBD2. The junction had 12 bases not matched to a gene; V was cut back by 6 bases and J by 9 bases. This CDR3 is 15 amino acids long. In germline, CDR1 is MNHEY, CDR2 SMNVEV (reference sequence). The CDR3 here is CASSSPLRAGGEQFF. CDR3 sequence (DNA): TGTGCCAGCAGCTCTCCCTTAAGAGCGGGAGGTGAGCAGTTCTTC.

Judged by abundance, this clonotype is medium-sized. The chain links TRBV29-1 to TRBJ1-2; no clear D gene. From germline, CDR1 is SQVTM and CDR2 ANQGSEA. Trimming took off 6 bases at V and 8 bases at J, with 10 bases between the two ends. CDR3 size: 10 residues. CDR3 protein: CSVETGGYTF. The CDR3 nucleotides read TGCAGCGTCGAGACGGGCGGCTACACCTTC. Looking up the rest from reference TRBV29-1 and TRBJ1-2 gives the full variable domain: SAVISQKPSRDICQRGTSLTIQCQVDSQVTMMFWYRQQPGQSLTLIATANQGSEATYESGFVIDKFPISRPNLTFSTLTVSNMSPEDSSIYLCSVETGGYTFGSGTRLTVV.

This chain uses TRBV5-1 with TRBJ1-1; D is possibly TRBD1 (5 bases). Germline CDR1 and CDR2: SGHRS and YFSETQ. V lost 2 bases, J lost 3 bases, and 11 bases lay in between. The CDR3 is made up of 14 amino acids. Written as DNA, the CDR3 is TGCGCCAGCAGCTTCGGGGCCGAGGACACTGAAGCTTTCTTT. Protein: CASSFGAEDTEAFF.

This clonotype has just a few counts. The rearrangement links TRBV27 to TRBJ2-7, with 7 bases fitting TRBD1. The CDR3 loop spans 18 amino acids. Germline V CDR1 and CDR2: MNHEY, SMNVEV (reference sequence). The J segment lost 0 bases and the V segment lost 3 bases, leaving 14 bases of the junction unmatched. CDR3 coding DNA: TGTGCCAGCAGTTTGGCCCCTCCTCTTCGGGACAGCTCCTACGAGCAGTACTTC. Amino acids: CASSLAPPLRDSSYEQYF.

The CDR3 DNA is TGTGCTAGTGGGACTAGCGGGAGCACAGATACGCAGTATTTT. As protein: CASGTSGSTDTQYF. The chain links TRBV12-5 to TRBJ2-3; the match to TRBD2 covers 10 bases. The CDR3 has 14 residues. After removal of 6 bases from V and 0 bases from J, the junction contained 0 bases not matched to a gene. Germline V CDR1 and CDR2: LGHNT, FRNRAP.

This clonotype has just a few counts. CDR3 sequence reads: CASMGSGSYEQYF. CDR3 nucleotides: TGCGCCAGCATGGGGAGCGGGAGTTACGAGCAGTACTTC. The chain joins TRBV4-1 to TRBJ2-7; 8 nucleotides align to TRBD2. The V gene end was trimmed by 7 bases and the J gene end by 4 bases; junction bases not matched to a gene: 6. CDR1 MGHRA and CDR2 YSYEKL come from the germline V gene. The CDR3 runs 13 residues.

This clonotype was detected only a few times. This chain joins TRBV28 and TRBJ2-5; perhaps TRBD1 as D (6 bases). Germline CDR1 and CDR2: MDHEN and SYDVKM. This CDR3 is 12 amino acids long. V was cut by 11 bases and J by 2 bases, with 12 bases left in between. CDR3 loop: CAARGRQETQYF. In DNA form, the CDR3 reads TGTGCCGCCAGGGGTCGTCAAGAGACCCAGTACTTC.

The chain combines TRBV9 with TRBJ2-3; D not certain. The CDR3 runs to 14 residues. The germline V and J ends were trimmed by 2 bases and 5 bases, with 12 bases remaining between them. Germline assignment: CDR1 SGDLS and CDR2 YYNGEE. This chain's CDR3 is CASSVLPKGDTQYF. The DNA of the CDR3 is TGTGCCAGCAGCGTGCTCCCAAAGGGAGATACGCAGTATTTT.

This clonotype is categorized as medium-sized. This rearrangement joins TRBV6-5 to TRBJ2-1; D is uncertain. The CDR3 runs 13 residues. Trimming removed 5 bases from V and 10 bases from J, with 15 bases in between. CDR1 is MNHEY, CDR2 SVGAGI, per germline. The CDR3 DNA reads TGTGCCAGCAGTGATGCCTCGAGGCAAGAGCAGTTCTTC. It codes for CASSDASRQEQFF.

Sample share makes this clonotype medium-sized. This chain links TRBV7-9 with TRBJ1-2; D is unclear. The CDR3 contains 12 residues. In germline, CDR1 is SEHNR, CDR2 FQNEAQ (reference sequence). V lost 4 bases and J lost 8, with 11 bases in between. CDR3 residues: CASSSGMRGYTF. The CDR3 DNA sequence: TGTGCCAGCAGCTCGGGGATGCGGGGCTACACCTTC.

As for this clonotype: Relative to the germline gene, one junction end is altered; a read error may explain this. This rearrangement joins TRBV6-5 to TRBJ2-1; 11 nucleotides line up with TRBD2. The CDR3 runs to 15 residues. Per germline, CDR1 MNHEY and CDR2 SVGAGI. The DNA of the CDR3 is TGTGCCGGCAGTTACAGTAGCGGGAGGGCCGGTGAGCAGTTCTTC. Translation: CAGSYSSGRAGEQFF.

This clonotype was observed a few times. The chain recombines TRBV10-3 with TRBJ2-6; either TRBD1 or TRBD2 may fit D (5 bases each). The CDR3 totals 16 residues. The germline V and J ends were trimmed by 3 bases and 4 bases, with 13 bases remaining between them. CDR1 is ENHRY and CDR2 is SYGVKD in the germline V gene. The CDR3 DNA sequence: TGTGCCATCAGTGAACCCGAGGGGAAAGGGGCCAACGTCCTGACTTTC. Translation: CAISEPEGKGANVLTF.

The chain combines TRBV4-1 with TRBJ1-6, with D tentatively TRBD1 (5 bases). CDR3 length: 14 amino acids. V was shortened by 0 bases and J by 9 bases, with 9 bases between the two germline ends. Germline loops: CDR1 MGHRA, CDR2 YSYEKL. The CDR3 nucleotides read TGCGCCAGCAGCCAAGATCAGGGCGCTTCACCCCTCCACTTT. This gives the protein CASSQDQGASPLHF.

This clonotype has ten or more counts. The chain recombines TRBV27 with TRBJ1-2, with D possibly TRBD1 on 6 matching bases. CDR1 MNHEY and CDR2 SMNVEV come from the germline V gene (reference sequence). Trimming stripped 2 bases from V and 6 bases from J, with 13 bases between. The CDR3 sequence is 14 residues long. For the CDR3, the DNA is TGTGCCAGCAGTTTACGGGGGCGCCAAAATGGCTACACCTTC. Its protein is CASSLRGRQNGYTF.

This clonotype was detected only a few times. This chain joins TRBV6-2 or TRBV6-3 and TRBJ2-3; tentative D call: TRBD2 (5 bases). The germline V gene encodes CDR1 MNHEY and CDR2 SVGEGT. V lost 0 bases and J 5 bases, leaving 9 bases between the germline ends. The CDR3 totals 14 residues. CDR3 sequence: CASSYSRVVDTQYF. As DNA, the CDR3 is TGTGCCAGCAGTTACTCGAGGGTAGTAGATACGCAGTATTTT.

The sample holds many counts of this clonotype. The chain uses TRBV20-1 and TRBJ2-3; TRBD2 aligns across 7 bases. CDR3 length: 13 residues. J was trimmed by 2 bases and V by 5 bases; bases with no gene match: 4. CDR1 is DFQATT, CDR2 SNEGSKA, per germline (reference sequence). The CDR3 nucleotides read TGCAGTGCTCCGGGACTAAACACAGATACGCAGTATTTT. It is translated as CSAPGLNTDTQYF.

This clonotype has more than one count but fewer than ten. This chain links TRBV5-6 with TRBJ2-3; D not certain. Deletions cut 3 bases from V and 11 bases from J, with 19 bases between. The CDR3 consists of 14 residues. Germline CDR1 reads SGHDT; CDR2 reads YYEEEE. The CDR3 DNA reads TGTGCCAGCAGCTCGAGGCTTCGGGTCTCTGGGCAGTATTTT. Its translation is CASSSRLRVSGQYF.

V and J are TRBV7-9 and TRBJ2-1; D possibly corresponds to TRBD1 (5 bases). The V gene's germline CDR1 is SEHNR and CDR2 FQNEAQ (reference sequence). V was pared by 0 bases and J by 9 bases, with 6 bases between. This CDR3 is 12 amino acids long. Here the CDR3 DNA reads TGTGCCAGCAGCTTAGCAAGGGGTGAGCAGTTCTTC. Translated: CASSLARGEQFF.